This T cell receptor beta chain was identified during a study of blood T cell repertoires in COVID-19. Study overall: Italy, Spain and the United States were the sources of the convalescent and acute COVID-19 samples.

CDR1 is SGHAT, CDR2 FQNNGV, per germline. The V and J ends lost 1 base and 2 bases respectively, with 11 bases between them. CDR3 length: 15 residues. Per the original methods: Cell counts per sample came from amplifying reference gene primers. The table came from immunoSEQ multiplex PCR; TCRdb's copy has only in-frame clones and leaves some out. The D gene and trimming were derived from the DNA, and the V and J assignments and clone size from that table. The profile shows 80,000 to 130,000 clones, roughly 90% of them singletons. The V and J genes are TRBV11-2 and TRBJ2-5; no clear D. The sequence was collected from a woman aged 55-69 years with acute or convalescent COVID-19. Sequencing was done on a sample of peripheral blood. CDR3 in DNA: TGTGCCAGCAGCTTAGGTGGGCACCTACAAGAGACCCAGTACTTC. It codes for CASSLGGHLQETQYF.